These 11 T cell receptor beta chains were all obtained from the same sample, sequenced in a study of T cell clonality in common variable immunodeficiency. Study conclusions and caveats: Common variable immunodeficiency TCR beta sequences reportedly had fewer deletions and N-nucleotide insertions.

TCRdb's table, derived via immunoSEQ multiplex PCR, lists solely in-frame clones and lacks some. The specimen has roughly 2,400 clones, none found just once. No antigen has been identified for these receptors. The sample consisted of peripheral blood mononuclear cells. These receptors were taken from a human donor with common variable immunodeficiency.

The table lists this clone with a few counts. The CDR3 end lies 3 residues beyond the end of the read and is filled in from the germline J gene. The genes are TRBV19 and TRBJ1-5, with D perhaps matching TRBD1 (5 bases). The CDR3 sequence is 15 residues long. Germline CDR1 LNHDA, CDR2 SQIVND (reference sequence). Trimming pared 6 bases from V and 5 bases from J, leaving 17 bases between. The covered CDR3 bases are TGTGCCAGTAGCTCGATGGGGGGTACGCATCAGCCC. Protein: CASSSMGGTHQP. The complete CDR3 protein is CASSSMGGTHQPQHF.

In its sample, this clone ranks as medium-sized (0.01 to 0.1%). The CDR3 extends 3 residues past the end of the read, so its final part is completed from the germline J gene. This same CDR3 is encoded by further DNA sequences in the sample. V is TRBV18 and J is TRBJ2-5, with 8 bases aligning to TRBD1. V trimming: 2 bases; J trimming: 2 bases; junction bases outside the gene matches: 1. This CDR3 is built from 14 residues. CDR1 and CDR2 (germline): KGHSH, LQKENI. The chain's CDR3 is CASSPRTGQETQYF. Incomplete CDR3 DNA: TGTGCCAGCTCACCAAGGACAGGGCAAGAGACC.

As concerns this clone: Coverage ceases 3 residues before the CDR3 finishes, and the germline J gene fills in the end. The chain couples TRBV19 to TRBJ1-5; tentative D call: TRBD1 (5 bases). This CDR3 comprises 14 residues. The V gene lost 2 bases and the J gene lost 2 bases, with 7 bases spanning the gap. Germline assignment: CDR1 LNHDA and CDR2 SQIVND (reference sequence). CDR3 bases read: TGTGCCAGTAGTATACAGGGAGGCAATCAGCCC. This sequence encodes CASSIQGGNQP. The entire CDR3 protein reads CASSIQGGNQPQHF.

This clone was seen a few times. The covered CDR3 bases are TGTGCCAGTAGCACCGGGACAGCCTCTGGGGCCAACGTC. This encodes CASSTGTASGANV. The complete CDR3 protein is CASSTGTASGANVLTF. V is TRBV19 and J is TRBJ2-6, with TRBD1 identical over 7 bases. The read falls 3 residues short of the CDR3 end, and the missing part is taken from the germline J gene. The CDR3 consists of 16 residues. J lost 0 bases, V lost 6 bases, and 5 bases had no gene match. Germline loops: CDR1 LNHDA, CDR2 SQIVND (reference sequence).

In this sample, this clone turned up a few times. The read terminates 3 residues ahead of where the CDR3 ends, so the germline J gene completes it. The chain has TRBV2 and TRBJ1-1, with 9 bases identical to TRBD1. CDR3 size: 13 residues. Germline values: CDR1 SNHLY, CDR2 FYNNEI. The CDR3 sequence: CASSGQGVMEAFF. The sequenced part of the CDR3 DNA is TGTGCCAGCAGTGGACAGGGGGTGATGGAA. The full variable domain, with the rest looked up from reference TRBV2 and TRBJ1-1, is EPEVTQTPSHQVTQMGQEVILRCVPISNHLYFYWYRQILGQKVEFLVSFYNNEISEKSEIFDDQFSVERPDGSNFTLKIRSTKLEDSAMYFCASSGQGVMEAFFGQGTRLTVV.

The CDR3: CASSPGQGPYNEQFF. CDR3 bases read: TGTGCCAGCAGCCCGGGACAGGGCCCCTACAATGAG. The chain uses TRBV7-2 and TRBJ2-1, with 9 nucleotides matching TRBD1. The read comes to an end 3 residues before the CDR3 does, leaving the germline J gene to fill in the end. This CDR3 has 15 residues. Germline CDR1 SGHTA, CDR2 FQGNSA. V was pared by 5 bases and J by 2 bases, with 4 bases of the junction left unmatched.

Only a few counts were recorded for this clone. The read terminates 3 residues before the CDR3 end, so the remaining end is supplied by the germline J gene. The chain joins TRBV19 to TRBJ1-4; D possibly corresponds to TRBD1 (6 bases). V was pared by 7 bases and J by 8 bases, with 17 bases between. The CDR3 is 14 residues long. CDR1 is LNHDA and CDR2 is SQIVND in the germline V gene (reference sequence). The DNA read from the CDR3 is TGTGCCAGTAAGGGGGGGACACTCGGAGAAAAA. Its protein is CASKGGTLGEK. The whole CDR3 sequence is CASKGGTLGEKLFF.

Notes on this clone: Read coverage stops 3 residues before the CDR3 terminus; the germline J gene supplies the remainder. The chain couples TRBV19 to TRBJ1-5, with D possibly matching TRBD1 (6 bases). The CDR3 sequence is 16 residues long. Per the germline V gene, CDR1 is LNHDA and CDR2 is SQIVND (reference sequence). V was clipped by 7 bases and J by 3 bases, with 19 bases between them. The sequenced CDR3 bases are TGTGCCAGTAAACTACAGGGTGAAGTAAACAATCAGCCC. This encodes CASKLQGEVNNQP. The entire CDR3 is CASKLQGEVNNQPQHF.

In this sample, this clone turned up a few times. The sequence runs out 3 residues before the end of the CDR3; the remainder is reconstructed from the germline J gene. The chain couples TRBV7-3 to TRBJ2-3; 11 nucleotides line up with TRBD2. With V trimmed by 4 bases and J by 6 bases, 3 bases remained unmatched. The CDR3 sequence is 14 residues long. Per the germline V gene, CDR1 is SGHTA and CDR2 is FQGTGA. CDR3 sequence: CASSSLAGVDTQYF. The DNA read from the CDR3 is TGTGCCAGCAGCTCACTAGCGGGAGTCGATACG.

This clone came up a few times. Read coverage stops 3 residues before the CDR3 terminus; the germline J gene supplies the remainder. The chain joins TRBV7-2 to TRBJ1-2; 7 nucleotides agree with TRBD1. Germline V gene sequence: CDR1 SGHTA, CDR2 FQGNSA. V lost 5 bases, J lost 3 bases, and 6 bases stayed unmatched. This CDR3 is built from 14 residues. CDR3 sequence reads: CASSLRTGDYGYTF. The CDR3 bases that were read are TGTGCCAGCAGCCTACGGACAGGAGACTATGGC.

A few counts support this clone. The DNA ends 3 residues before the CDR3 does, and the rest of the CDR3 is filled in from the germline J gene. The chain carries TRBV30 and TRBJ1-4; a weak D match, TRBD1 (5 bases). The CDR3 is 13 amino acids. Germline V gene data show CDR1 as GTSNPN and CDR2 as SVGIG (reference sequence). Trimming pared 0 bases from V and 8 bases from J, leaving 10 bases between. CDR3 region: CAWSVVGAEKLFF. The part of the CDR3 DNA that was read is TGTGCCTGGAGTGTAGTTGGGGCGGAAAAA.